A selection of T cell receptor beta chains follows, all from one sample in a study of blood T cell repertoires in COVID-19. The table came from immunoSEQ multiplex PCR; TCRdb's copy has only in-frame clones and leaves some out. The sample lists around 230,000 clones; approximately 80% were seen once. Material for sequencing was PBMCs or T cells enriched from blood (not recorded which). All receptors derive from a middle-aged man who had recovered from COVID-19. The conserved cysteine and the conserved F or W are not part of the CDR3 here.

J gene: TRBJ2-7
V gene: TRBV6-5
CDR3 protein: ASSSPTSGVYEQY

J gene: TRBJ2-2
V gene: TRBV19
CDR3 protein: ASSISRTNTGELF

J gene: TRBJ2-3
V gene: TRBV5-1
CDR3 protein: ASSLAGYSTGDTQY

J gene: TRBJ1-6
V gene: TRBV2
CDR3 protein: ASRGEVSSPLH

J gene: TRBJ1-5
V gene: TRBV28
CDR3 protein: ASSLSGSNQPQH

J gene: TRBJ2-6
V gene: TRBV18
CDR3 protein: ASSLSREVRANVLT

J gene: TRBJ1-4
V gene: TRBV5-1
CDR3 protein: ASSYGQASNEKLF

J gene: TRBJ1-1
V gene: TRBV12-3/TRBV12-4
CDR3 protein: ASSLRDGTEAF

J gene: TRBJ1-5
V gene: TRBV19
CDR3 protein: ASSIVTGGAGQPQH

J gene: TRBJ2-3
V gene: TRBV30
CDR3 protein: AWRPGGLAGGDTQY

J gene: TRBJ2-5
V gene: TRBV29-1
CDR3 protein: SVGTATTNQETQY

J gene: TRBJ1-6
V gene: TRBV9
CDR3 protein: ASTEGVTAGSPLH

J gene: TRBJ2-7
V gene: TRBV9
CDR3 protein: ASSPQGQLYEQY

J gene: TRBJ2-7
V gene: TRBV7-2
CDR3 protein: ASSLAAGGEYEQY